The entry that follows covers one TCR beta chain sequence. Its specificity is not known. This CDR3 is also generated by other DNA sequences in the sample. These data come from a study of T cells in localized non-small cell lung cancer. Assay used: immunoSEQ multiplex PCR; TCRdb lists only in-frame clones, some missing. The sample holds fewer than 40,000 clones; around 87% are singletons and the top ten take about 17%. The V gene lost 6 bases and the J gene lost 4 bases, with 6 bases spanning the gap. The CDR3 has 11 amino acids. Germline V gene data show CDR1 as LNHDA and CDR2 as SQIVND (reference sequence). Regarding the study as a whole: Median approximately 61 top-100 tumor clones were shared with paired adjacent lung. Higher blood T cell density tracked longer overall survival. The greatest T cell clonality was found in uninvolved adjacent lung (higher than in tumor). The tumor had only one region sequenced, so heterogeneity remains possible.

This sample comprised peripheral blood mononuclear cells, obtained before any cancer treatment. This chain links TRBV19 with TRBJ2-5; D is unresolved. This clonotype was sampled from a man aged 35 to 69 with stage III lung adenocarcinoma. The CDR3 DNA is TGTGCCAGTAGAGGCCGAGAGACCCAGTACTTC. It translates to CASRGRETQYF.